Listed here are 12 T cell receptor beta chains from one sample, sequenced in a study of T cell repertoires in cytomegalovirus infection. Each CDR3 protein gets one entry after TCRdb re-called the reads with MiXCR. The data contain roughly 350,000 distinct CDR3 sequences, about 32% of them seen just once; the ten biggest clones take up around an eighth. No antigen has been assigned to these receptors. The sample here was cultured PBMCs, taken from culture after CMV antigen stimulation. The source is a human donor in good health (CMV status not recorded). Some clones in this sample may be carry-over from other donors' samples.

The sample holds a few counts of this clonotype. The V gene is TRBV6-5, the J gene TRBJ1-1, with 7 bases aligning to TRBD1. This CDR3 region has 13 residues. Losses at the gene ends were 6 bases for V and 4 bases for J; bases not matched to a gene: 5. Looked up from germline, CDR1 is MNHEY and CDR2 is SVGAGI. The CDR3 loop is CASRAAGGTEAFF. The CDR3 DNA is TGTGCCAGCAGGGCTGCAGGGGGCACTGAAGCTTTCTTT.

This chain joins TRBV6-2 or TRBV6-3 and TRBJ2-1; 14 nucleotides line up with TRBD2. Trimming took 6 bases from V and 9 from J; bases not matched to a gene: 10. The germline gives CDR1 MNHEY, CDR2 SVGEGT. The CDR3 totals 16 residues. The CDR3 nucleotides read TGTGCCAGCAGACGGGGGACTAGCGGGAGTACCGTTGAGCAGTTCTTC. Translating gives CASRRGTSGSTVEQFF.

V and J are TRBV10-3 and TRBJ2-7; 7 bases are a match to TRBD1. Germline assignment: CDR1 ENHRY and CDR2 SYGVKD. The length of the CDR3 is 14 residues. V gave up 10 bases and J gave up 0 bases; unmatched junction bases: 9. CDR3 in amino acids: CATLPTGISYEQYF. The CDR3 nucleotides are TGTGCCACCTTACCGACAGGGATCTCCTACGAGCAGTACTTC.

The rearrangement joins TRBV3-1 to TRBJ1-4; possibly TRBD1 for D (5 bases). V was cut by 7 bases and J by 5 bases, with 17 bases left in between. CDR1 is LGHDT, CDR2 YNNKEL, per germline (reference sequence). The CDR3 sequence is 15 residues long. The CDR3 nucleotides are TGTGCCAGCAACACCCTGGGGACCCGCAATGAAAAACTGTTTTTT. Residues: CASNTLGTRNEKLFF.

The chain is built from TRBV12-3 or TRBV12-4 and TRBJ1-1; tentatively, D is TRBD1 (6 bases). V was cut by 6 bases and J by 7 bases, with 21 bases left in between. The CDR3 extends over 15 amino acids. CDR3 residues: CASSPGRRTVIEAFF. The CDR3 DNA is TGTGCCAGCAGCCCTGGGAGAAGGACAGTCATTGAAGCTTTCTTT.

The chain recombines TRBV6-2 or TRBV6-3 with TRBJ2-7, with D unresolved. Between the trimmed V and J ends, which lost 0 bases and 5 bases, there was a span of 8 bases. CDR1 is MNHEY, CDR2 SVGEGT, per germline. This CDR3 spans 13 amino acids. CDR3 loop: CASSYSDWNEQYF. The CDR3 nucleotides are TGTGCCAGCAGTTACTCCGACTGGAACGAGCAGTACTTC.

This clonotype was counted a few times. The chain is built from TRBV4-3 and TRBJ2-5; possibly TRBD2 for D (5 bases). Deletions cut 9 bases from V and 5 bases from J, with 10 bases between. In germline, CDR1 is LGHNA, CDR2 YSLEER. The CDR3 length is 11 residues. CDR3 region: CARGRGETQYF. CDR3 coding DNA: TGCGCCAGGGGTCGAGGGGAGACCCAGTACTTC.

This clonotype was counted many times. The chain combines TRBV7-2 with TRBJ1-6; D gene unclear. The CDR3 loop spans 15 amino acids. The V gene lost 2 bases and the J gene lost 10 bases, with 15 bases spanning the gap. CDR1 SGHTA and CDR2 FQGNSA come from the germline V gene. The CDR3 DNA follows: TGTGCCAGCAGCTTATCCTCTACCCCCGGATCACCCCTCCACTTT. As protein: CASSLSSTPGSPLHF.

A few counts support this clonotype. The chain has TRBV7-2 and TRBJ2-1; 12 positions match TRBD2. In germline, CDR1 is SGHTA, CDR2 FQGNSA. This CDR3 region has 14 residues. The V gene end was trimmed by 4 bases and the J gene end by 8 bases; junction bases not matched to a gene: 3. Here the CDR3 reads CASSSRLAGDEQFF. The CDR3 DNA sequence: TGTGCCAGCAGCTCCCGACTAGCGGGAGATGAGCAGTTCTTC.

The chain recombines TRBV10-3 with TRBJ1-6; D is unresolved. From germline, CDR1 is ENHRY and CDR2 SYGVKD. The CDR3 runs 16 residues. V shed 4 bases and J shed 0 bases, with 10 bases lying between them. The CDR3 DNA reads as TGTGCCATCAGTGCAGACGGAAGCTCCTATAATTCACCCCTCCACTTT. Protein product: CAISADGSSYNSPLHF.

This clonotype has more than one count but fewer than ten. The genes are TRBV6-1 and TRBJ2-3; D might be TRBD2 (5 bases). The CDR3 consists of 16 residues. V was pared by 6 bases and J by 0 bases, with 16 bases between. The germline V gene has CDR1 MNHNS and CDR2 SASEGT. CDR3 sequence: CASRRSGGLSTDTQYF. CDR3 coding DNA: TGTGCCAGCAGGCGGTCCGGAGGCCTTAGCACAGATACGCAGTATTTT.

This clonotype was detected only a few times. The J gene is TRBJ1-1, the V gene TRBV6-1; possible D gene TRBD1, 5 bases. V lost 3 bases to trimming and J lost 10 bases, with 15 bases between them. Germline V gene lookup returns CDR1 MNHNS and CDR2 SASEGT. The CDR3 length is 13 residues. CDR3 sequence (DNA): TGTGCCAGCAGTGATTTAGAAGGAGGGGTAGCTTTCTTT. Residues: CASSDLEGGVAFF.